The 14 T cell receptor beta chains below come from one sample, sequenced in a study of beta chain features in type 1 diabetes. Study findings and constraints: Among all four CD4+ subsets, Type 1 diabetes patients had TCRB CDR3s that were moderately but significantly shorter.

Sequencing targeted expressed TCRB transcripts, as all isolated RNA had been reverse transcribed. The repertoire was sequenced with immunoSEQ multiplex PCR; TCRdb's copy has only in-frame clones and lacks some. The table lists approximately 270,000 clones, 14% of them singletons. These receptors lack a known antigen. Sequencing was carried out using naive CD4+ T cells from blood. The receptor set was obtained from a man under 40 with type 1 diabetes.

This sequence joins TRBV19 and TRBJ2-1, with 7 positions matching TRBD1. V lost 8 bases to trimming and J lost 3 bases; unmatched junction nucleotides: 10. Germline V gives CDR1 LNHDA, CDR2 SQIVND (reference sequence). CDR3 length: 15 residues. The CDR3, as DNA: TGTGCCAGTGCATGGACAGGCAGGGACTACAATGAGCAGTTCTTC. It specifies CASAWTGRDYNEQFF. The full variable domain, completed using reference TRBV19 and TRBJ2-1, is DGGITQSPKYLFRKEGQNVTLSCEQNLNHDAMYWYRQDPGQGLRLIYYSQIVNDFQKGDIAEGYSVSREKKESFPLTVTSAQKNPTAFYLCASAWTGRDYNEQFFGPGTRLTVL.

This clone has a handful of counts. This chain connects TRBV29-1 to TRBJ1-2; 7 nucleotides agree with TRBD1. Trimming cost V 7 bases and J 4 bases; bases outside gene matches: 9. This CDR3 contains 13 residues. CDR1 SQVTM and CDR2 ANQGSEA come from the germline V gene. CDR3 coding DNA: TGCAGCGGAGGGACAGACGATTTCTATGGCTACACCTTC. Its translation: CSGGTDDFYGYTF.

This clone was seen a handful of times. V usage is TRBV5-1 and J usage is TRBJ2-7; D gene uncertain. V shed 2 bases and J shed 1 base, with 10 bases lying between them. Germline-derived CDR1 and CDR2 are SGHRS and YFSETQ. This CDR3 contains 14 residues. The CDR3 spells CASSFGGVSYEQYF. The CDR3 DNA reads as TGCGCCAGCAGCTTCGGTGGAGTTTCCTACGAGCAGTACTTC.

V gene TRBV10-3 combines with J gene TRBJ1-2, with D perhaps TRBD1 (6 bases). The V gene lost 4 bases and the J gene lost 2 bases, with 11 bases spanning the gap. The CDR3 extends over 14 amino acids. The V gene's germline CDR1 is ENHRY and CDR2 SYGVKD. Here the CDR3 DNA reads TGTGCCATCAGTGGCGACAGGTACAACTATGGCTACACCTTC. This translates into CAISGDRYNYGYTF.

The sample holds a few counts of this clone. The chain combines TRBV10-3 with TRBJ2-7; 9 nucleotides line up with TRBD1. Germline V lookup: CDR1 ENHRY, CDR2 SYGVKD. The ends lost 5 bases at V and 5 bases at J; junction bases unmatched: 10. The CDR3 spans 15 residues. The DNA of the CDR3 is TGTGCCATCAGTCTACTGGGACAGGGCTCGAACGAGCAGTACTTC. Its protein is CAISLLGQGSNEQYF.

The chain recombines TRBV23-1 with TRBJ2-3; tentative D call: TRBD2 (5 bases). TRBV23-1 qualifies as an ORF whose function is uncertain. There are 15 residues in the CDR3. V lost 2 bases to trimming and J lost 0 bases, with 9 bases between them. The CDR3: CASSQPRTSTDTQYF. As DNA, the CDR3 is TGCGCCAGCAGTCAACCGCGGACTAGCACAGATACGCAGTATTTT.

The chain has TRBV5-1 and TRBJ2-3; tentative D call: TRBD2 (6 bases). The germline V gene has CDR1 SGHRS and CDR2 YFSETQ. The CDR3 loop spans 17 amino acids. Trimming shortened V by 1 base and J by 2 bases, and 17 bases separated the two germline ends. Here the CDR3 DNA reads TGCGCCAGCAGCTTGAGGGGTCCGGGCGGGAACACAGATACGCAGTATTTT. Its translation: CASSLRGPGGNTDTQYF.

This clone has a handful of counts. The gene calls are TRBV18 and TRBJ2-1; 12 bases are a match to TRBD2. Germline lookup yields CDR1 KGHSH and CDR2 LQKENI. The CDR3 length is 18 residues. J was trimmed by 7 bases and V by 4 bases; bases with no gene match: 14. The chain's CDR3 is CASSRFVPTSGRLNEQFF. The CDR3 DNA sequence: TGTGCCAGCTCACGGTTTGTCCCAACTAGCGGGAGGCTGAATGAGCAGTTCTTC.

This clone has only a few counts. The chain has TRBV20-1 and TRBJ2-1; maybe TRBD2 (5 bases). Germline CDR1 reads DFQATT; CDR2 reads SNEGSKA (reference sequence). This CDR3 spans 10 amino acids. V was cut by 5 bases and J by 6 bases, with 5 bases left in between. CDR3 DNA sequence: TGCAGTGCTGGGAGCAATGAGCAGTTCTTC. Translation: CSAGSNEQFF.

The rearrangement joins TRBV6-5 to TRBJ2-5; TRBD1 aligns across 9 bases. Trimming at V came to 2 bases and at J to 5 bases, leaving 6 bases not matched to a gene. Germline V lookup: CDR1 MNHEY, CDR2 SVGAGI. This CDR3 comprises 15 residues. DNA of the CDR3: TGTGCCAGCAGTTACCAAGGACAGGGGCTGGAGACCCAGTACTTC. It codes for CASSYQGQGLETQYF.

This clone showed up just a few times. This chain links TRBV5-4 with TRBJ2-5; 11 bases are a match to TRBD1. The CDR3 loop spans 13 amino acids. From germline, CDR1 is SGHNT and CDR2 YYREEE (reference sequence). V gave up 5 bases and J gave up 4 bases; unmatched junction bases: 1. The CDR3 bases are TGTGCCAGCAGAGGGACAGGGGGAGAGACCCAGTACTTC. This translates into CASRGTGGETQYF.

This clone was observed a handful of times. The rearrangement links TRBV9 to TRBJ2-1, with 10 bases lining up with TRBD2. The CDR3 consists of 15 residues. In germline, CDR1 is SGDLS, CDR2 YYNGEE. Germline trimming cut 0 bases from V and 6 bases from J; bases unmatched to any gene: 3. The CDR3 DNA sequence: TGTGCCAGCAGCGTAGGTTCTAGCGGGAGCAATGAGCAGTTCTTC. Protein: CASSVGSSGSNEQFF.

This clone was detected only a few times. This chain uses TRBV6-5 with TRBJ2-3, with unresolved D. The CDR3 consists of 11 residues. The germline V gene encodes CDR1 MNHEY and CDR2 SVGAGI. Trimming stripped 2 bases from V and 6 bases from J, with 3 bases between. DNA of the CDR3: TGTGCCAGCAGTTACCTGGATACGCAGTATTTT. This sequence encodes CASSYLDTQYF.

The gene calls are TRBV7-2 and TRBJ1-2, with D tentatively TRBD1 (6 bases). The CDR3 is 16 residues long. From germline, CDR1 is SGHTA and CDR2 FQGNSA. V shed 2 bases and J shed 4 bases, with 17 bases lying between them. For the CDR3, the DNA is TGTGCCAGCAGCTTACTCGGCACAGGGTCCGCCTATGGCTACACCTTC. Translation: CASSLLGTGSAYGYTF.